This TCR beta chain was retrieved from a study of control samples from healthy donors and cancer patients. This CDR3 has 14 amino acids. Germline trimming cut 5 bases from V and 2 bases from J; bases unmatched to any gene: 6. Germline V gives CDR1 SGHRS, CDR2 YFSETQ. Some clones are missing from TCRdb's copy, which holds only in-frame ones; the method was immunoSEQ multiplex PCR. The sample lists roughly 80,000 clones; 88% were seen once. In this sample, this clone turned up once. This receptor was obtained from a woman aged 45 to 65 in good health. Sequencing input: blood. This chain joins TRBV5-1 and TRBJ2-7, with 8 bases fitting TRBD1. The chain's CDR3 is CASRPQGATYEQYF. The CDR3 DNA follows: TGCGCCAGCAGACCTCAGGGGGCCACCTACGAGCAGTACTTC. The full variable domain, its missing parts supplied by reference TRBV5-1 and TRBJ2-7, is KAGVTQTPRYLIKTRGQQVTLSCSPISGHRSVSWYQQTPGQGLQFLFEYFSETQRNKGNFPGRFSGRQFSNSRSEMNVSTLELGDSALYLCASRPQGATYEQYFGPGTRLTVT.